This T cell receptor (beta chain) was documented in a study of blood T cells in healthy people across ages. Study-wide results and caveats: Roughly linear declines in TCR beta diversity per million T cells occurred with age.

A second PCR, run for about 7 to 12 cycles, used a sample-barcoded 5' primer plus a J-beta primer mix. TCRdb fed the 5' RACE reads into MiXCR, producing one record per CDR3 protein. The sample holds 500,000 to 550,000 distinct CDR3 sequences, 20% to 30% seen once. Unmatched junction bases numbered 6, after V lost 6 bases and J lost 1 base. Germline V gene sequence: CDR1 SQVTM, CDR2 ANQGSEA. CDR3 length: 15 amino acids. On this clonotype: Its antigen is unknown.

The same sample was also studied in work on T cells of mothers and their children. That work contributes: Donors were three healthy Caucasian mothers and their six children. Added by the second PCR's M1S primer were sample barcodes and 2-4 random nucleotides.

The chain couples TRBV29-1 to TRBJ2-4, with 10 bases aligning to TRBD1. The TCR comes from a boy between 10 and 17 years old in good health. The source material was blood. The CDR3 nucleotides are TGCAGCGTGACGGACAGGGGGTACGCCAAAAACATTCAGTACTTC. Translation: CSVTDRGYAKNIQYF.